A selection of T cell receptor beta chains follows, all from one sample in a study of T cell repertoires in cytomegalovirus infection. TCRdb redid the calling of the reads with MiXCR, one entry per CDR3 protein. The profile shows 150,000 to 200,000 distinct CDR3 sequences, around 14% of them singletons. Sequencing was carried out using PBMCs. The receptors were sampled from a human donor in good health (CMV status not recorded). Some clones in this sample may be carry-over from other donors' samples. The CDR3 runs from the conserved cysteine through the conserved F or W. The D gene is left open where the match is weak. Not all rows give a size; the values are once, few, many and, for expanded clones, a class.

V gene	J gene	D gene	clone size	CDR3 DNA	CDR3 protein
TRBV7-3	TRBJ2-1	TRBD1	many	TGTGCCAGCAGCTCACAGGGGGCGGGGTACAATGAGCAGTTCTTC	CASSSQGAGYNEQFF
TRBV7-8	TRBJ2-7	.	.	TGTGCCAGCAGCGGACGGGATCCGGGTGAGCAGTACTTC	CASSGRDPGEQYF
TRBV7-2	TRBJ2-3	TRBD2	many	TGTGCCAGCAGCTCTACGGGGGGGCGGGATACGCAGTATTTT	CASSSTGGRDTQYF
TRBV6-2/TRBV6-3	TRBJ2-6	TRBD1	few	TGTGCCAGCACTATGGGACAGGCGGACTCTGGGGCCAACGTCCTGACTTTC	CASTMGQADSGANVLTF
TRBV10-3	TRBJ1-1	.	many	TGTGCCATCAGTGTAAAGGGGGTCGCTGAAGCTTTCTTT	CAISVKGVAEAFF
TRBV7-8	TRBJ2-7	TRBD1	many	TGTGCCAGCAGCGTAGGCACATGGACAGGCGGAACCTACGAGCAGTACTTC	CASSVGTWTGGTYEQYF
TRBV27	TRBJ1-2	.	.	TGTGCCAGCAGCTCTTCGTACAAGTATGGCTACACCTTC	CASSSSYKYGYTF
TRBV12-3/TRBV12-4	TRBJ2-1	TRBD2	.	TGTGCCAGCAGTCAACTAGCGTCCTATGAGCAGTTCTTC	CASSQLASYEQFF
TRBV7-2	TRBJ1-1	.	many	TGTGCCAGCAGCTTATGGGCAGGGCCCCCTGAAGCTTTCTTT	CASSLWAGPPEAFF
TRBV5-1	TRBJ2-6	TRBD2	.	TGCGCCAGCAGCTTGGAAGCGGGACCTGGGGCCAACGTCCTGACTTTC	CASSLEAGPGANVLTF
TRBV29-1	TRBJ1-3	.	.	TGCAGCGTTGGGGCAGGACCCTCCGGCTCTGGAAACACCATATATTTT	CSVGAGPSGSGNTIYF
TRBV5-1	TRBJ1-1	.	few	TGCGCCAGCAGCTTGGTAACGGGGACCGACACTGAAGCTTTCTTT	CASSLVTGTDTEAFF
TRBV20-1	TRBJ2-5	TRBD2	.	TGCAGTGCTAGTGTACTAGCGGCCTTCCAAGAGACCCAGTACTTC	CSASVLAAFQETQYF
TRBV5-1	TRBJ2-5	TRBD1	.	TGCGCCAGCAGCTACTCGACCGGGACAGGGGGCGGAGAGACCCAGTACTTC	CASSYSTGTGGGETQYF
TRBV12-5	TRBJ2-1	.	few	TGTGCTACCCGTGGGAACAATGAGCAGTTCTTC	CATRGNNEQFF
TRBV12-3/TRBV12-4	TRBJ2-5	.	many	TGTGCCAGCAGTTTAGCCAGGGAAAGGGGCCAAGAGACCCAGTACTTC	CASSLARERGQETQYF
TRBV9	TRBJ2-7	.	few	TGTGCCAGCAGCGTAGCTGGGGTTCAGGACGAGCAGTACTTC	CASSVAGVQDEQYF
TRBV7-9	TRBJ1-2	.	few	TGTGCCAGCAGCTTACGGGCGACAGATGGCTACACCTTC	CASSLRATDGYTF
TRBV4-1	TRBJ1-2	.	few	TGCGCCAGCAGCCAAGAGGTCCAGGGGCGCAACTATGGCTACACCTTC	CASSQEVQGRNYGYTF
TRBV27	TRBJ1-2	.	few	TGTGCCAGCAGTTTCCGGGGGAATGGCTACACCTTC	CASSFRGNGYTF
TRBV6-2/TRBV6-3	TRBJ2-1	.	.	TGTGCCAGCATTGGGGACTCCGGTATTTACAATGAGCAGTTCTTC	CASIGDSGIYNEQFF
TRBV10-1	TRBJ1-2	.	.	TGCGCCAGCAGTGAGTCGGGCGGATATGGCTACACCTTC	CASSESGGYGYTF
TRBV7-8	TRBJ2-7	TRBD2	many	TGTGCCAGCAGCTTAGTAGGGGGACTAGCGGGAGAGCAGTACTTC	CASSLVGGLAGEQYF
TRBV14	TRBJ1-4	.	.	TGTGCCAGCAGCCAAGTTTTCAATGAAAAACTGTTTTTT	CASSQVFNEKLFF
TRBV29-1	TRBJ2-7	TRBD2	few	TGCACCCCCTTTCCGCCTAGCGGGAGGGCCAGTTACGAGCAGTACTTC	CTPFPPSGRASYEQYF
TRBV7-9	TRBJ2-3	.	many	TGTGCCAGCAGCCATATGGACAGCTTCCTCACAGATACGCAGTATTTT	CASSHMDSFLTDTQYF
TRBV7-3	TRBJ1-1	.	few	TGTGCCAGCAGCGTCCGGGGCCAGAACACTGAAGCTTTCTTT	CASSVRGQNTEAFF
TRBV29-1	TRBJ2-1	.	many	TGCAGCGCGGTAACAACAGTGTCATACAATGAGCAGTTCTTC	CSAVTTVSYNEQFF
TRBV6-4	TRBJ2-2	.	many	TGTGCCAGCAGTCAAACCCCAGGCACCGGGGAGCTGTTTTTT	CASSQTPGTGELFF
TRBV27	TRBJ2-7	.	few	TGTGCCAGCAGTTTAAGCCAGGGGAACGAGCAGTACTTC	CASSLSQGNEQYF
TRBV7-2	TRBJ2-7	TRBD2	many	TGTGCCAGCAGCTTAATATTGGGTATCAGCGGGAGTTATTACGAGCAGTACTTC	CASSLILGISGSYYEQYF